The clone carrying this T cell receptor (beta chain) was seen repeatedly, ten times or more. Its cognate antigen is unknown. The source of the sample is a study of blood T cells in healthy people across ages. The study, taken as a whole, reports: TCR beta diversity was tightly associated with the proportion of naive T cells.

The V gene lost 5 bases and the J gene lost 4 bases, with 18 bases spanning the gap. The CDR3 has 17 amino acids. The germline gives CDR1 SGHVS, CDR2 FQNEAQ. Sample-barcoded 5' priming and a J-beta primer mix drove a second PCR of about 6 to 11 cycles. Each of the cDNA molecules was tagged by a template-switch adaptor with 12 random nucleotides. Each sample yielded at least 2.5 million CDR3-containing paired-end reads. Each CDR3 protein gets one entry after TCRdb re-called the 5' RACE reads with MiXCR. The table lists roughly 1.7 million distinct CDR3 sequences, 30% to 40% of them singletons, with 11% in the top ten.

The sequencing input was blood. This receptor was identified in a woman in her twenties or thirties in good health. J is TRBJ1-6 and V is TRBV7-8; unclear D gene. CDR3 sequence: CASSPSKAEIYNSPLHF. DNA for the CDR3: TGTGCCAGCAGCCCCTCAAAGGCAGAAATATATAATTCACCCCTCCACTTT.